The 32 T cell receptor beta chains below were found in one sample sequenced in a study of metastatic and nonmetastatic thyroid tumors. TCRdb re-called the PCR reads through MiXCR. Among roughly 20,000 clones, approximately 22% were seen once, and the ten largest hold 10%. Thyroid surgery was performed in patients who had received no treatment beforehand. The sequencing sample was made of tumor tissue. The source of these receptors is a male donor with papillary thyroid cancer or a benign thyroid nodule (not recorded which). Some clones in this sample may be carry-over from other donors' samples.

This clone appeared many times. The chain is built from TRBV10-3 and TRBJ2-7; maybe TRBD2 (6 bases). Germline V gives CDR1 ENHRY, CDR2 SYGVKD. The CDR3 consists of 12 residues. V lost 1 base and J lost 9, with 10 bases in between. In nucleotides, the CDR3 is TGTGCCATCAGTGAGTGGGAGGAAGGGCAGTACTTC. Its protein is CAISEWEEGQYF.

This clone was observed many times. In the same sample, other DNA sequences code for this CDR3. This chain uses TRBV7-6 with TRBJ2-7; the D gene could be TRBD1 or TRBD2 (5 bases each). With 5 bases removed from V and 4 bases from J, the gap between germline ends came to 15 bases. Germline lookup yields CDR1 SGHVS and CDR2 FNYEAQ. The CDR3 length is 14 residues. The CDR3 spells CASSPGTGLYEQYF. The CDR3 DNA reads as TGTGCCAGCAGCCCCGGGACGGGCCTATACGAGCAGTACTTC. Looking up the rest from reference TRBV7-6 and TRBJ2-7 gives the full variable domain: GAGVSQSPRYKVTKRGQDVALRCDPISGHVSLYWYRQALGQGPEFLTYFNYEAQQDKSGLPNDRFSAERPEGSISTLTIQRTEQRDSAMYRCASSPGTGLYEQYFGPGTRLTVT.

The sample holds many counts of this clone. The chain has TRBV5-4 and TRBJ2-1; D remains unclear. Looked up from germline, CDR1 is SGHNT and CDR2 is YYREEE (reference sequence). The CDR3 is 15 amino acids. Trimming removed 0 bases at V and 2 bases at J, with 9 bases between. The CDR3 coding sequence is TGTGCCAGCAGCTTGGTAGGGTACACCTACAATGAGCAGTTCTTC. It yields the protein CASSLVGYTYNEQFF.

V gene TRBV4-1 combines with J gene TRBJ2-7; the D is unclear. V dropped 0 bases and J dropped 0 bases, with 12 bases sitting between them. Looked up from germline, CDR1 is MGHRA and CDR2 is YSYEKL. This CDR3 region has 16 residues. CDR3 loop: CASSQDVASCSYEQYF. In DNA form, the CDR3 reads TGCGCCAGCAGCCAAGATGTGGCCAGCTGCTCCTACGAGCAGTACTTC.

This clone was detected a few times. The V gene is TRBV28, the J gene TRBJ2-7; D is uncertain. The CDR3 sequence is 13 residues long. Trimming took off 3 bases at V and 1 base at J, with 7 bases between the two ends. Per the germline V gene, CDR1 is MDHEN and CDR2 is SYDVKM. CDR3 in amino acids: CASSFTVSYEQYF. CDR3 sequence (DNA): TGTGCCAGCAGTTTTACGGTTTCCTACGAGCAGTACTTC.

This clone has a count of ten or more. This chain uses TRBV5-1 with TRBJ1-1; tentative D call: TRBD1 (5 bases). The V and J ends lost 5 bases and 0 bases respectively, with 8 bases between them. Germline-derived CDR1 and CDR2 are SGHRS and YFSETQ. There are 13 residues in the CDR3. As DNA, the CDR3 is TGCGCCAGCAGTCGGGACTTGAACACTGAAGCTTTCTTT. It is translated as CASSRDLNTEAFF. Looking up the rest from reference TRBV5-1 and TRBJ1-1 gives the full variable domain: KAGVTQTPRYLIKTRGQQVTLSCSPISGHRSVSWYQQTPGQGLQFLFEYFSETQRNKGNFPGRFSGRQFSNSRSEMNVSTLELGDSALYLCASSRDLNTEAFFGQGTRLTVV.

This clone was counted many times. This sample includes further DNA sequences coding for the same CDR3. CDR3 sequence (DNA): TGTGCCAGCAGTACAAGCAACCGGGGCGCCCCCGCTTTCTTT. Encoded protein: CASSTSNRGAPAFF. V gene TRBV25-1 combines with J gene TRBJ1-1; TRBD1 might be the D (5 bases). Germline V gene sequence: CDR1 MGHDK, CDR2 SYGVNS. The CDR3 totals 14 residues. The V end lost 5 bases, the J end lost 11 bases, and 21 bases lay between the germline ends.

This clone was counted at least ten times. The chain joins TRBV7-9 to TRBJ2-3, with 7 bases that match TRBD2. V lost 5 bases, J lost 0 bases, and 5 bases stayed unmatched. Per the germline V gene, CDR1 is SEHNR and CDR2 is FQNEAQ (reference sequence). The CDR3 contains 15 residues. CDR3 sequence: CASSSGRGSTDTQYF. Written as DNA, the CDR3 is TGTGCCAGCAGCAGTGGGCGGGGGAGCACAGATACGCAGTATTTT. Full variable domain (missing parts from reference TRBV7-9 and TRBJ2-3): DTGVSQNPRHKITKRGQNVTFRCDPISEHNRLYWYRQTLGQGPEFLTYFQNEAQLEKSRLLSDRFSAERPKGSFSTLEIQRTEQGDSAMYLCASSSGRGSTDTQYFGPGTRLTVL.

This clone was seen repeatedly, ten times or more. V and J are TRBV7-6 and TRBJ2-7; D perhaps matches TRBD2 (6 bases). The CDR3 length is 16 residues. The germline V and J ends were trimmed by 5 bases and 2 bases, with 19 bases remaining between them. The germline V gene has CDR1 SGHVS and CDR2 FNYEAQ. The DNA of the CDR3 is TGTGCCAGCAGCCCCCTCGGGGGAGGCGGGCCCTACGAGCAGTACTTC. It yields the protein CASSPLGGGGPYEQYF.

With regard to this clone: The conserved final phenylalanine or tryptophan is absent from the CDR3, which likely points to a read error. J is TRBJ2-1 and V is TRBV28; the D call may be TRBD1 or TRBD2 (6 bases each). The germline V and J ends were trimmed by 8 bases and 5 bases, with 28 bases remaining between them. The CDR3 length is 18 residues. Germline CDR1 MDHEN, CDR2 SYDVKM. The CDR3 protein is CASGWTDWRAFFHNEQFS. CDR3 DNA: TGTGCCAGCGGCTGGACAGACTGGAGGGCCTTTTTTCACAATGAGCAGTTCTCC.

This clone was recorded at least ten times. V and J are TRBV12-3 or TRBV12-4 and TRBJ1-6; unclear D gene. The CDR3 consists of 13 residues. Trimming took off 3 bases at V and 10 bases at J, with 10 bases between the two ends. The CDR3 coding sequence is TGTGCCAGCAGTTTTGAGTTGTACTCACCCCTCCACTTT. It translates to CASSFELYSPLHF.

Ten or more counts support this clone. V usage is TRBV27 and J usage is TRBJ2-3, with D perhaps matching TRBD2 (5 bases). This CDR3 has 14 residues. Germline-derived CDR1 and CDR2 are MNHEY and SMNVEV (reference sequence). Between the trimmed V and J ends, which lost 3 bases and 3 bases, there was a span of 10 bases. This chain's CDR3 is CASSFRTLTDTQYF. The CDR3 coding sequence is TGTGCCAGCAGTTTCCGGACTCTAACAGATACGCAGTATTTT.

V gene TRBV20-1 combines with J gene TRBJ2-3; D is unresolved. This CDR3 comprises 11 residues. Germline CDR1 is DFQATT and CDR2 is SNEGSKA (reference sequence). V was clipped by 3 bases and J by 7 bases, with 8 bases between them. CDR3 protein: CSASRGNTQYF. The CDR3 nucleotides read TGCAGTGCTAGTAGAGGAAATACGCAGTATTTT.

This clone appeared many times. J is TRBJ2-1 and V is TRBV18, with 12 bases fitting TRBD2. With V trimmed by 5 bases and J by 6 bases, 5 bases remained unmatched. There are 15 residues in the CDR3. CDR1 and CDR2 (germline): KGHSH, LQKENI. CDR3 sequence: CASSTGTSGLNEQFF. CDR3 nucleotides: TGTGCCAGCTCAACAGGGACTAGCGGGCTCAATGAGCAGTTCTTC.

J is TRBJ2-7 and V is TRBV19; tentative D call: TRBD1 (5 bases). Germline loops: CDR1 LNHDA, CDR2 SQIVND (reference sequence). The CDR3 is made up of 16 amino acids. Trimming stripped 4 bases from V and 2 bases from J, with 18 bases between. CDR3 in DNA: TGTGCCAGTAGTACTCGTGGACATGGATGCGCCTACGAGCAGTACTTC. Amino acid sequence: CASSTRGHGCAYEQYF.

This clone turned up a few times. A read error is possible here, since a much larger clone lies one base away. The sample has other DNA sequences that encode this CDR3 too. The rearrangement uses TRBV7-3 and TRBJ2-3; D gene ambiguous. Germline CDR1 SGHTA, CDR2 FQGTGA. V was pared by 5 bases and J by 4 bases, with 13 bases between. The CDR3 totals 14 residues. This CDR3 is CASSPRRSSDTQYF. The DNA for the CDR3 is TGTGCCAGCAGCCCTCGTCGAAGTTCAGATACGCAGTATTTT. Together with reference TRBV7-3 and TRBJ2-3, the CDR3 gives the full variable domain: GAGVSQTPSNKVTEKGKYVELRCDPISGHTALYWYRQSLGQGPEFLIYFQGTGAADDSGLPNDRFFAVRPEGSVSTLKIQRTERGDSAVYLCASSPRRSSDTQYFGPGTRLTVL.

This clone was recorded at least ten times. This chain links TRBV5-1 with TRBJ2-7, with D tentatively TRBD1 (6 bases). Trimming removed 1 base from V and 7 bases from J, with 9 bases in between. The V gene's germline CDR1 is SGHRS and CDR2 YFSETQ. This CDR3 has 12 amino acids. The CDR3 coding sequence is TGCGCCAGCAGCTTGCAGGGGCGGGAGCAGTACTTC. Protein: CASSLQGREQYF.

This sequence joins TRBV6-1 and TRBJ1-2; 7 bases map to TRBD1. Trimming cost V 4 bases and J 5 bases; bases outside gene matches: 7. The germline V gene encodes CDR1 MNHNS and CDR2 SASEGT. The CDR3 contains 14 residues. Written as DNA, the CDR3 is TGTGCCAGCAGTGGACAGACAGGGCCATATGGCTACACCTTC. Its protein is CASSGQTGPYGYTF.

This clone showed up just once. J is TRBJ2-1 and V is TRBV7-3, with 11 bases that match TRBD2. Germline V gene lookup returns CDR1 SGHTA and CDR2 FQGTGA. The trim removed 4 bases at V and 7 bases at J, leaving 6 bases unmatched. The CDR3 consists of 15 residues. The CDR3, as DNA: TGTGCCAGCAGCTCACTAGCGGGAGATGGAAATGAGCAGTTCTTC. The encoded protein is CASSSLAGDGNEQFF.

This clone has ten or more counts. This sequence joins TRBV10-2 and TRBJ2-1; tentatively, D is TRBD1 or TRBD2 (5 bases each). The V end was cut by 2 bases, the J end by 10 bases, with 12 bases between. Germline V gene sequence: CDR1 WSHSY, CDR2 SAAADI. The CDR3 has 13 residues. CDR3 nucleotide sequence: TGCGCCAGCAGTGAGACCCCCCGGGGCGAGCAGTTCTTC. Translated, it gives CASSETPRGEQFF.

Only a few counts were recorded for this clone. The chain combines TRBV27 with TRBJ1-6; 7 nucleotides agree with TRBD1. V lost 1 base and J lost 10; bases outside the gene matches: 7. The CDR3 covers 15 residues. Germline V gene sequence: CDR1 MNHEY, CDR2 SMNVEV (reference sequence). In nucleotides, the CDR3 is TGTGCCAGCAGTTTATTTCCAGGGGGTAGATCACCCCTCCACTTT. Protein sequence: CASSLFPGGRSPLHF.

This clone has just a few counts. CDR3 protein: CASKQGGVDTQYF. Here the CDR3 DNA reads TGTGCCAGCAAACAGGGTGGGGTGGATACGCAGTATTTT. This chain links TRBV12-3 or TRBV12-4 with TRBJ2-3; perhaps TRBD1 as D (6 bases). Trimming pared 7 bases from V and 6 bases from J, leaving 14 bases between. The CDR3 is 13 amino acids.

This clone was recorded many times. The chain recombines TRBV11-3 with TRBJ2-3, with 12 bases lining up with TRBD2. V trimming: 5 bases; J trimming: 3 bases; junction bases outside the gene matches: 6. CDR1 is SGHNT and CDR2 is YENEEA in the germline V gene. This CDR3 is built from 16 residues. The CDR3 here is CASSEQTSGRTDTQYF. Here the CDR3 DNA reads TGTGCCAGCAGCGAGCAGACTAGCGGGAGAACAGATACGCAGTATTTT.

This clone was seen repeatedly, ten times or more. The chain is built from TRBV14 and TRBJ2-1; the D is unclear. The germline V gene has CDR1 SGHDN and CDR2 FVKESK. The length of the CDR3 is 15 residues. The V end was cut by 1 base, the J end by 0 bases, with 7 bases between. CDR3 sequence reads: CASSQASYSYNEQFF. CDR3 nucleotide sequence: TGTGCCAGCAGCCAAGCCAGCTACTCCTACAATGAGCAGTTCTTC.

By share, this clone ranks as medium-sized. The gene calls are TRBV6-1 and TRBJ2-7, with 7 bases matching TRBD2. CDR1 and CDR2 from the germline V gene are MNHNS and SASEGT. CDR3 size: 14 residues. Trimming cost V 7 bases and J 6 bases; bases outside gene matches: 12. The CDR3 DNA reads TGTGCCAGCACCCAGTCGGGAGCGGGGTCCGAGCAGTACTTC. It yields the protein CASTQSGAGSEQYF.

The chain employs TRBV7-9 and TRBJ2-7; tentative D call: TRBD1 (6 bases). The germline gives CDR1 SEHNR, CDR2 FQNEAQ (reference sequence). The V end was cut by 8 bases, the J end by 7 bases, with 18 bases between. This CDR3 has 13 amino acids. The CDR3 loop reads CASGSNRVWEQYF. As DNA, the CDR3 is TGTGCCAGCGGCTCGAACAGGGTTTGGGAGCAGTACTTC.

In this sample, this clone turned up many times. V gene TRBV30 combines with J gene TRBJ1-6; D is undetermined. In germline, CDR1 is GTSNPN, CDR2 SVGIG (reference sequence). The CDR3 runs to 14 residues. The V and J ends lost 0 bases and 10 bases respectively, with 13 bases between them. The CDR3, as DNA: TGTGCCTGGAGTGTACTAATACGGGCCTCACCCCTCCACTTT. Translation gives CAWSVLIRASPLHF.

This clone was seen more than once but under ten times. This may arise from a read error, as a much more abundant clone is one base away. Other DNA sequences from this sample encode an identical CDR3 as well. The chain combines TRBV12-3 or TRBV12-4 with TRBJ2-1; 14 bases align to TRBD2. This CDR3 has 16 residues. For the CDR3, the DNA is TGCGCCAGTTCGGGACTAGCGGGAGTATCGTACAATGAGCAGTTCTTC. As protein: CASSGLAGVSYNEQFF.

The sample holds many counts of this clone. This may come from a read error, since a much larger clone is one base off. The V and J genes are TRBV20-1 and TRBJ2-7, with 11 bases identical to TRBD1. This CDR3 comprises 17 residues. Unmatched junction bases numbered 14, after V lost 3 bases and J lost 4 bases. In germline, CDR1 is DFQATT, CDR2 SNEGSKA (reference sequence). The CDR3 loop is CSASQPDPGTGGYEQYF. In nucleotides, the CDR3 is TGCAGTGCTAGCCAACCTGACCCCGGGACAGGGGGGTACGAGCAGTACTTC.

This clone is classed as medium-sized. The CDR3 coding sequence is TGTGCCAGCAGTGAATTTGGGACTAGCGTTGGGAATGAGCAGTTCTTC. It translates to CASSEFGTSVGNEQFF. The chain is built from TRBV2 and TRBJ2-1, with TRBD2 identical over 10 bases. Germline V CDR1 and CDR2: SNHLY, FYNNEI. CDR3 size: 16 residues. The junction had 8 bases not matched to a gene; V was cut back by 2 bases and J by 7 bases.

The table lists this clone with many counts. This same CDR3 is encoded by further DNA sequences in the sample. The chain has TRBV7-2 and TRBJ2-1; TRBD2 matches at 9 bases. After removal of 6 bases from V and 4 bases from J, the junction contained 4 bases not matched to a gene. The CDR3 runs 14 residues. Germline V gene data show CDR1 as SGHTA and CDR2 as FQGNSA. The CDR3 DNA reads TGTGCCAGCAGAAAGACTAGCGGATACAATGAGCAGTTCTTC. This gives the protein CASRKTSGYNEQFF.

This clone was detected once. Mismatch with germline at one junction end may stem from a read error. The same CDR3 also results from other DNA sequences found in this sample. The rearrangement joins TRBV4-1 to TRBJ1-6; unclear D gene. CDR3 size: 14 residues. Germline V lookup: CDR1 MGHRA, CDR2 YSYEKL. The CDR3 DNA is TGCGCCAGCAGCCAAGTAGTGGCATATTCTCCCCTCCACTTT. Its translation: CASSQVVAYSPLHF.